This TCR beta chain was recovered during a study of CD8+CD57+ T cells in acquired aplastic anemia (dated by TCRdb to between 2017 and 2018). A note on the overall study: DNA extracted from sorted CD4+ and CD8+ cells had a mean of approximately 3.4 ug, with a range of 0.2 to 27.4 ug. A CD8+CD57+ expansion meant a frequency higher than the mean frequency seen in healthy subjects.

The patients picked for sequencing were ones in whom flow cytometry had shown an expansion of CD8+CD57+ cells. Severe acquired aplastic anemia was diagnosed in all patients according to International Study of Aplastic Anemia and Agranulocytosis and Camitta criteria. No therapy had been received by the patients at the time of blood sampling. In the study, sorted CD4+ and CD8+ blood T cells from patients with severe aplastic anemia and from healthy subjects underwent deep sequencing of TCR repertoires. In the USA, patient enrollment took place under clinicaltrials.gov protocols 00001620, 01623167, 00001397, 00071045, 00081523 and 00961064. Ficoll-Paque density gradient centrifugation was used to isolate peripheral blood mononuclear cells. Before DNA was extracted, CD4+ and CD8+ T cells were sorted using either FACS or magnetic beads. V and J are truncated by 3 bases and 7 bases respectively, leaving an intervening sequence of 7 bases. As encoded in the germline V gene (reference sequence), CDR1 is LNHDA while CDR2 is SQIVND. The CDR3 goes from the cysteine to the phenylalanine over 12 residues. Only the CDR3 DNA stays, 36 bases, in frame from base 1.

The research as a whole found: Over 25 CD8+ CDR3 sequences were found in both patients and controls but appeared to be highly expressed in patients and within the immunodominant clones of the patients. Between patients and healthy controls, no significant difference in CD8+ Simpson's diversity was found (P=0.060).

Profiling of TCR beta VDJ combinations and CDR3 sequences used genomic DNA as the template. TCR repertoire sequencing was run on an Illumina HiSeq 2000. Regarding the original processing steps: Repertoires were assessed using TRBV/TRBJ rearrangement plots, CDR3 size and DJ length profiles, and Simpson's diversity index. Whichever DNA sequence was most abundant in the deep sequencing data was defined as the immunodominant clone. CDR3 amino acid sequences were checked for sharing between subjects and were compared against published repertoires and the VDJdb database. The public reads were reanalyzed by TCRdb: fastp trimming at Q25, MiXCR alignment, in-frame beta chains only. One record per CDR3 amino acid sequence lists the most common genes and DNA. V and J calls and clone size were set by TCRdb, not the authors. Across this sample there are 150,000 to 170,000 distinct CDR3 sequences, with about 54% seen only once. 9.5% to 15% of the sample is taken by the ten largest.

About this clonotype itself: What this receptor recognizes is not known. Within one base of it there is no much larger clone, and no base qualities were kept.

Recombination joined TRBV19 with TRBJ2-1; the D gene assignment is ambiguous. Sequences were obtained from sorted CD4+, CD8+, or CD8+CD57+ T cells (not recorded which) from PBMCs. This receptor was identified in a human donor with aplastic anemia. The DNA sequence is TGTGCCAGTAGTATGCCCGAGAATGAGCAGTTCTTC. Translation gives CASSMPENEQFF.